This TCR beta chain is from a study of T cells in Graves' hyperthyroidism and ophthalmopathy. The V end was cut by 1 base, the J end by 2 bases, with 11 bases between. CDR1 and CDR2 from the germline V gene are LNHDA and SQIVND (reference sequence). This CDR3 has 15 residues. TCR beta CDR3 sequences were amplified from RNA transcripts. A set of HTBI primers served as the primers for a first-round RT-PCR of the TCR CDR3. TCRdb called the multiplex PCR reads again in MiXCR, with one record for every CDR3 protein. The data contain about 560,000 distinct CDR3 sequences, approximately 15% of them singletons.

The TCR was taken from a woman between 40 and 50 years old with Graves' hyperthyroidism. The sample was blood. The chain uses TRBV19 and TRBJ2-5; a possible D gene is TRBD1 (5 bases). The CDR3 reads CASSIGQGPQETQYF. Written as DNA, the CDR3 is TGTGCCAGTAGTATAGGTCAGGGCCCTCAAGAGACCCAGTACTTC.